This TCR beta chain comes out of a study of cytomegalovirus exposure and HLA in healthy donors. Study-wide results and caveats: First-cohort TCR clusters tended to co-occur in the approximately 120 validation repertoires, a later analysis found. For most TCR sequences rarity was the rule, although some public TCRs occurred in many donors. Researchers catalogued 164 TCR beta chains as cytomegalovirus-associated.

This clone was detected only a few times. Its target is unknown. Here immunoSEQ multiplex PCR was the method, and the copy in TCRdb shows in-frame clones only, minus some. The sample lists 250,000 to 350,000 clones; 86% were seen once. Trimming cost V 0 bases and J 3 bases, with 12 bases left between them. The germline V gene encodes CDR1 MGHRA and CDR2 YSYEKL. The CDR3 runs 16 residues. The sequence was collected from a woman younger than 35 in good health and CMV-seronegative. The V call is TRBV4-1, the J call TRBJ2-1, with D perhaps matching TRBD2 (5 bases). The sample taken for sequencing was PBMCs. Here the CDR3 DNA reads TGCGCCAGCAGCCAAGAAGGACTCCTAATCTACAATGAGCAGTTCTTC. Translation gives CASSQEGLLIYNEQFF.